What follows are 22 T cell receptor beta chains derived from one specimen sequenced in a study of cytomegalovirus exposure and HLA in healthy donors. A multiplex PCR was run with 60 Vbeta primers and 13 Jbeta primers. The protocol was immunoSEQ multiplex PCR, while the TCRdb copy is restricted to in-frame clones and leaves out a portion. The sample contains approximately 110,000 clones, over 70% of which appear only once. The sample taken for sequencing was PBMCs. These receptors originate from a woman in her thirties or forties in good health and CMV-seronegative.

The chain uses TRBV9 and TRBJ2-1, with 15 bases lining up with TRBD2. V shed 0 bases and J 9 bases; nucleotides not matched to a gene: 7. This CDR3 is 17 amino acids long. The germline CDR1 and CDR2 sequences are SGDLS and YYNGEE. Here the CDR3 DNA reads TGTGCCAGCAGCGTAGCTTGGACTAGCGGGAGGGCTGGTGAGCAGTTCTTC. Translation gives CASSVAWTSGRAGEQFF. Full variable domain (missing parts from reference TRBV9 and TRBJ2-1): DSGVTQTPKHLITATGQRVTLRCSPRSGDLSVYWYQQSLDQGLQFLIQYYNGEERAKGNILERFSAQQFPDLHSELNLSSLELGDSALYFCASSVAWTSGRAGEQFFGPGTRLTVL.

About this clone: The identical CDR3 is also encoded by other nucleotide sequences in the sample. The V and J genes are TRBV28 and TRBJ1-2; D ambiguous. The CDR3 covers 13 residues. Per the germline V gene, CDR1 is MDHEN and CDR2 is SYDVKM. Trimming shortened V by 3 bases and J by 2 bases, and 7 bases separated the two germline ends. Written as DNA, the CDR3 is TGTGCCAGCAGTTTCCCGGAGAACTATGGCTACACCTTC. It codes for CASSFPENYGYTF.

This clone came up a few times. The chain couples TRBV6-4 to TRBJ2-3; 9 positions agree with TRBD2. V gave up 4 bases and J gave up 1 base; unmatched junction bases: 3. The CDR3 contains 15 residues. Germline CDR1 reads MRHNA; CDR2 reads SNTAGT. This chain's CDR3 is CASSAERGGTDTQYF. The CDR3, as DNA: TGTGCCAGCAGTGCGGAGCGGGGGGGCACAGATACGCAGTATTTT.

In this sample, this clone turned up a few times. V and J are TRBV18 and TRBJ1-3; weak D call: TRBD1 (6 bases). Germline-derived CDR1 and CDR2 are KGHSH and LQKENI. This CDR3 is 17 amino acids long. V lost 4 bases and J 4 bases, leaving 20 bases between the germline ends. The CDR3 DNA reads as TGTGCCAGCTCACAGGGCCACAGGGACGCCTCCGGAAACACCATATATTTT. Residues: CASSQGHRDASGNTIYF.

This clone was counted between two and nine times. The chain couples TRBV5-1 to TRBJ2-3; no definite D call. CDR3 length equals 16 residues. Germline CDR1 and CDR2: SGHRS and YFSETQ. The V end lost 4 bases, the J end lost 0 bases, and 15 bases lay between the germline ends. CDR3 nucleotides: TGCGCCAGCAGCCCACCTACTGTAGCTAGCACAGATACGCAGTATTTT. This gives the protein CASSPPTVASTDTQYF. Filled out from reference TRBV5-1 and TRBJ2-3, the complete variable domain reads KAGVTQTPRYLIKTRGQQVTLSCSPISGHRSVSWYQQTPGQGLQFLFEYFSETQRNKGNFPGRFSGRQFSNSRSEMNVSTLELGDSALYLCASSPPTVASTDTQYFGPGTRLTVL.

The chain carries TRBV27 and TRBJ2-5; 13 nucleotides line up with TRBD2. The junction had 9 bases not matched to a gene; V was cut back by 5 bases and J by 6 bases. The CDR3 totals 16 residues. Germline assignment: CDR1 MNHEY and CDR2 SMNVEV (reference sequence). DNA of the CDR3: TGTGCCAGCAGTCCCCGCCCGGGACTAGCGGGACAGACCCAGTACTTC. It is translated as CASSPRPGLAGQTQYF.

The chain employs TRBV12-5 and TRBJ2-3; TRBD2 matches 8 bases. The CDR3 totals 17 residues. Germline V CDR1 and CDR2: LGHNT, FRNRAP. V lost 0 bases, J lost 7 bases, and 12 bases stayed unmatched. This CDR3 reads CASGLVVQREFPNTQYF. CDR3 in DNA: TGTGCTAGTGGTTTGGTAGTCCAGCGGGAGTTTCCCAATACGCAGTATTTT.

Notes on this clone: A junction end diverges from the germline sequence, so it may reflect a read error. CDR3 sequence (DNA): TGTGCCGGCAGTTACGCGACAGTTTCTAATTCACCCCTCCACTTT. Protein product: CAGSYATVSNSPLHF. The chain couples TRBV6-5 to TRBJ1-6; tentative D call: TRBD1 (5 bases). CDR3 length: 15 residues. CDR1 MNHEY and CDR2 SVGAGI come from the germline V gene.

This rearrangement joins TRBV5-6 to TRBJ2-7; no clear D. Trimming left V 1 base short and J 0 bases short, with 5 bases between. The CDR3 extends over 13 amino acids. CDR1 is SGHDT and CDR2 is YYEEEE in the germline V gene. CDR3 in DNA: TGTGCCAGCAGCTTGACCAGCTCCTACGAGCAGTACTTC. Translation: CASSLTSSYEQYF.

The CDR3 loop reads CASSQVSSGPASYNEQFF. The CDR3, as DNA: TGTGCCAGCAGCCAAGTGTCTAGCGGACCGGCCTCCTACAATGAGCAGTTCTTC. V and J are TRBV4-2 and TRBJ2-1, with 7 bases identical to TRBD2. Trimming took 1 base from V and 0 from J; bases not matched to a gene: 9. The CDR3 length is 18 residues. The germline V gene has CDR1 LGHNA and CDR2 YNFKEQ.

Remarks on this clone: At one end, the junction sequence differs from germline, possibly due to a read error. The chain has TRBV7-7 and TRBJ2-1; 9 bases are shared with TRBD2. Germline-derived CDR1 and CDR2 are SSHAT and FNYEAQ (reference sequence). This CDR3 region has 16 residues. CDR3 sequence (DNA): TGTGCTAGCAGCCCTACGCCCGGGACTAGCATCAATGAGCAGTTCTTC. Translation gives CASSPTPGTSINEQFF.

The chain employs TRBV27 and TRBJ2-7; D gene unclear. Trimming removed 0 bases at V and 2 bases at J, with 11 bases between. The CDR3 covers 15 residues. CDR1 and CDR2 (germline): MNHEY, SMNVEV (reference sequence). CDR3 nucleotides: TGTGCCAGCAGTTTATCGTTTGCGCTCCCCTACGAGCAGTACTTC. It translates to CASSLSFALPYEQYF.

CDR3 region: CASSSGQTASKRYEQYF. CDR3 in DNA: TGTGCCAGCAGCTCAGGCCAAACAGCATCGAAGAGATACGAGCAGTACTTC. The chain carries TRBV7-3 and TRBJ2-7; no definite D call. Germline assignment: CDR1 SGHTA and CDR2 FQGTGA. With 4 bases removed from V and 4 bases from J, the gap between germline ends came to 23 bases. The CDR3 is 17 amino acids.

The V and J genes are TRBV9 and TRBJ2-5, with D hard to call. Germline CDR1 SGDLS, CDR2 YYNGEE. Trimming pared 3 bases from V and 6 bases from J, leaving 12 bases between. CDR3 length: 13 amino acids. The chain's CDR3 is CASSAHSEQTQYF. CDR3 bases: TGTGCCAGCAGCGCCCACTCGGAGCAGACCCAGTACTTC.

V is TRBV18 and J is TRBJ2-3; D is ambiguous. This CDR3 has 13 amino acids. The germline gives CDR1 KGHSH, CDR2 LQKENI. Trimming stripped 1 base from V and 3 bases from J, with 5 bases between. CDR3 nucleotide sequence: TGTGCCAGCTCACCACGAGAAACAGATACGCAGTATTTT. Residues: CASSPRETDTQYF.

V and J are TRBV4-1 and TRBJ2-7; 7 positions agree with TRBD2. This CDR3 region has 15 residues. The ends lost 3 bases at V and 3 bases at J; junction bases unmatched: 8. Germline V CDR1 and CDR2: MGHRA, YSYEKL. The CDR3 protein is CASSHHARGVYEQYF. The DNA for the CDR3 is TGCGCCAGCAGCCACCACGCACGGGGGGTCTACGAGCAGTACTTC.

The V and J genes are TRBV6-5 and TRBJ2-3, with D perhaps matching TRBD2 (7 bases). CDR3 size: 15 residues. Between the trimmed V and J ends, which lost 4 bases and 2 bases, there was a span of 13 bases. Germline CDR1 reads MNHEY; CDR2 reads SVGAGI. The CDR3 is CASSWAGANTDTQYF. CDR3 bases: TGTGCCAGCAGTTGGGCGGGGGCCAACACAGATACGCAGTATTTT.

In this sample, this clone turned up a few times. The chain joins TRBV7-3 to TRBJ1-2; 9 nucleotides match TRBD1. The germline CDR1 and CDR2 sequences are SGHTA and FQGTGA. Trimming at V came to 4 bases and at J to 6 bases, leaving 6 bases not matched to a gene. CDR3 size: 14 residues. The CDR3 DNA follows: TGTGCCAGCAGCTCCAGGGGGACAGGGAATGGCTACACCTTC. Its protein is CASSSRGTGNGYTF.

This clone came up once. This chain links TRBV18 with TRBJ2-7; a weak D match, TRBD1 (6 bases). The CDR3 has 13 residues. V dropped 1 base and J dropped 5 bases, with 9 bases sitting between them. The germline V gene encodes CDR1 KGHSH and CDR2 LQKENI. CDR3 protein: CASSPLTGNEQYF. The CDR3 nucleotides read TGTGCCAGCTCACCACTTACAGGGAACGAGCAGTACTTC.

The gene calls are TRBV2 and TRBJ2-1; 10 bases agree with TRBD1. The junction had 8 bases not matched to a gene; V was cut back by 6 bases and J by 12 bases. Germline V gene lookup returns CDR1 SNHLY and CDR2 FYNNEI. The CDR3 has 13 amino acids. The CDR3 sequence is CASRMQTGGGQFF. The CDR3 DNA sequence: TGTGCCAGCAGGATGCAGACAGGGGGCGGGCAGTTCTTC.

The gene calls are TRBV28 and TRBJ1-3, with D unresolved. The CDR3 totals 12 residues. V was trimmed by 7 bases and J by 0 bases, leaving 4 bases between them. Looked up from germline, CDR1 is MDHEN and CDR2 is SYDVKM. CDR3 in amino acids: CASTSSGNTIYF. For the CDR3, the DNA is TGTGCCAGCACTAGCTCTGGAAACACCATATATTTT. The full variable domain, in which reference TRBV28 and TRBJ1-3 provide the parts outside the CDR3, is DVKVTQSSRYLVKRTGEKVFLECVQDMDHENMFWYRQDPGLGLRLIYFSYDVKMKEKGDIPEGYSVSREKKERFSLILESASTNQTSMYLCASTSSGNTIYFGEGSWLTVV.

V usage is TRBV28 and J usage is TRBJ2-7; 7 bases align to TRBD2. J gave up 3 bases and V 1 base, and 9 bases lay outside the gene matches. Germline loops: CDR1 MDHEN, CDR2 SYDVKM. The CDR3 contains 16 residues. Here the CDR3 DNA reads TGTGCCAGCAGTTTATTTTCCGGGAGGATGAACTACGAGCAGTACTTC. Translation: CASSLFSGRMNYEQYF.